This TCR beta chain was recovered during a study of shared clonotypes between healthy human individuals. Study summary: In total, the donors were two women and a few men aged 18 to 49. Findings and caveats of the study: On the whole, naive subsets had larger estimated richness than memory subsets had.

Adult donors, all healthy and HIV-negative, had no recent acute infections or vaccinations. Each cell subset's genomic DNA was divided evenly among several immunoSEQ plates. Data came from immunoSEQ multiplex PCR; TCRdb stores just in-frame clones and leaves some out. Found here are some 2.1 million clones, 85% to 95% of them singletons; the top ten hold 0.1% to 0.15%. The junction had 10 bases not matched to a gene; V was cut back by 5 bases and J by 4 bases. This CDR3 spans 16 amino acids. CDR1 is SEHNR and CDR2 is FQNEAQ in the germline V gene (reference sequence). About this clone itself: What it binds is unknown.

Input material: naive CD4+ T cells sorted from blood. The subset here: CD45RA+ positively selected. The chain carries TRBV7-9 and TRBJ1-5, with TRBD1 matching 8 bases. The sequence was obtained from a young man in good health. CDR3 in amino acids: CASSLYIGQGNQPQHF. CDR3 coding DNA: TGTGCCAGCAGCCTCTATATTGGACAGGGTAATCAGCCCCAGCATTTT. Looking up the rest from reference TRBV7-9 and TRBJ1-5 gives the full variable domain: DTGVSQNPRHKITKRGQNVTFRCDPISEHNRLYWYRQTLGQGPEFLTYFQNEAQLEKSRLLSDRFSAERPKGSFSTLEIQRTEQGDSAMYLCASSLYIGQGNQPQHFGDGTRLSIL.